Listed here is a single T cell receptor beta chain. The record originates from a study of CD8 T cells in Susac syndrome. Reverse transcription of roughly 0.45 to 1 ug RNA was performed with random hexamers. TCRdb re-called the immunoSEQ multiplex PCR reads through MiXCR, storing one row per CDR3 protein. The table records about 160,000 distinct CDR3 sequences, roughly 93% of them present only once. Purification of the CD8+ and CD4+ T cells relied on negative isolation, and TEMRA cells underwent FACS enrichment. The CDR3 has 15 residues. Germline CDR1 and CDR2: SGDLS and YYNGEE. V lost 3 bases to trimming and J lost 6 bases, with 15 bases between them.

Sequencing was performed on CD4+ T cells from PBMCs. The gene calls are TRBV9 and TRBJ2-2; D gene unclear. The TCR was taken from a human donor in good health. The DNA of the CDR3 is TGTGCCAGCAGCGGGGCCCTAGTTAACGCCGGGGAGCTGTTTTTT. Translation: CASSGALVNAGELFF.